The rows below give T cell receptor beta chains drawn from one sample of a study of T cell repertoires in aging, cancer and after chemotherapy. TCRdb re-called the multiplex PCR reads with MiXCR, one entry per CDR3 protein. The repertoire includes 4,000 to 4,500 distinct CDR3 sequences, over 25% of them detected once, and 5.5% to 6% sits in the top ten. Sequencing used blood. These receptors all come from a human donor in good health. The CDR3 runs from the conserved cysteine through the conserved F or W. Fields, in order: D gene, V gene, clone size, J gene, CDR3 protein, CDR3 DNA. D genes are given only for firm matches. Clone size is not always given. Where it is, it says once, few, many or a class for expanded clones.

-,TRBV6-1,few,TRBJ1-1,CASSVYSLNTEAFF,TGTGCCAGCAGTGTATACAGCTTGAACACTGAAGCTTTCTTT
TRBD1,TRBV5-3,-,TRBJ1-2,CASSSGQGIAYGYTF,TGCGCCAGCAGCTCGGGACAGGGAATCGCCTATGGCTACACCTTC
TRBD2,TRBV18,-,TRBJ2-1,CASSPGTSGGQNIQFF,TGTGCCAGCTCACCCGGGACTAGCGGGGGACAAAACATTCAGTTCTTC
TRBD2,TRBV19,medium-sized,TRBJ2-5,CATSGTSQETQYF,TGTGCCACCTCCGGGACTAGTCAAGAGACCCAGTACTTC
-,TRBV6-2/TRBV6-3,-,TRBJ1-1,CASSYTGGQNTEAFF,TGTGCCAGCAGTTACACCGGCGGACAGAACACTGAAGCTTTCTTT
-,TRBV13,few,TRBJ1-1,CASSFRGGEAFF,TGTGCCAGCAGCTTTCGGGGAGGTGAAGCTTTCTTT
-,TRBV19,-,TRBJ1-2,CASSLNSNYGYTF,TGTGCCAGTAGTCTCAATAGTAACTATGGCTACACCTTC
TRBD1,TRBV6-5,medium-sized,TRBJ1-6,CASSKRQGQLSPLHF,TGTGCCAGCAGCAAAAGACAGGGGCAGCTTTCACCCCTCCACTTT
-,TRBV19,medium-sized,TRBJ1-2,CASERGSYYGYTF,TGTGCCAGTGAAAGAGGTTCCTACTATGGCTACACCTTC
-,TRBV18,medium-sized,TRBJ1-6,CASSPDRTVIFDSPLHF,TGTGCCAGCTCACCGGATAGGACCGTCATATTCGATTCACCCCTCCACTTT
-,TRBV12-3/TRBV12-4,few,TRBJ2-7,CASAPWSYEQYF,TGTGCCAGCGCCCCTTGGAGCTACGAGCAGTACTTC
-,TRBV19,medium-sized,TRBJ1-5,CASSNSDKYQPQHF,TGTGCCAGTAGTAACTCAGACAAGTATCAGCCCCAGCATTTT
-,TRBV7-6,few,TRBJ1-1,CASSLGQKNTEAFF,TGTGCCAGCAGCTTAGGCCAGAAGAACACTGAAGCTTTCTTT
-,TRBV30,-,TRBJ1-1,CARQGHTEAFF,TGTGCCCGCCAGGGGCACACTGAAGCTTTCTTT
-,TRBV19,few,TRBJ1-1,CASSIRGDQGRTEAFF,TGTGCCAGTAGTATCCGGGGGGATCAGGGGAGAACTGAAGCTTTCTTT
-,TRBV27,medium-sized,TRBJ1-2,CASSFSANYGYTF,TGTGCCAGCAGTTTTTCGGCAAACTATGGCTACACCTTC
-,TRBV6-6,few,TRBJ1-5,CASLQGFDQPQHF,TGTGCCAGTTTACAGGGCTTTGATCAGCCCCAGCATTTT
TRBD1,TRBV6-5,medium-sized,TRBJ1-4,CASSYRSGTGINEKLFF,TGTGCCAGCAGTTACCGTTCAGGGACAGGAATTAATGAAAAACTGTTTTTT
-,TRBV5-5,few,TRBJ1-4,CASSLMGAHNEKLFF,TGTGCCAGCAGCTTGATGGGGGCGCATAATGAAAAACTGTTTTTT
-,TRBV29-1,medium-sized,TRBJ1-3,CSVERGSSGNTIYF,TGCAGCGTTGAACGGGGCAGCTCTGGAAACACCATATATTTT
TRBD2,TRBV5-6,-,TRBJ2-3,CASSSFLAGGLTSTDTQYF,TGTGCCAGCAGCTCTTTTCTCGCGGGGGGCCTCACAAGCACAGATACGCAGTATTTT
TRBD1,TRBV5-6,-,TRBJ1-2,CASSLAGTGSENYGYTF,TGTGCCAGCAGCTTGGCTGGGACAGGGTCTGAGAACTATGGCTACACCTTC
-,TRBV6-4,-,TRBJ1-5,CARRGRAQHF,TGTGCCAGACGCGGTAGGGCCCAGCATTTT
-,TRBV12-3/TRBV12-4,-,TRBJ2-2,CASSFITGLSNTGELFF,TGTGCCAGCAGTTTCATTACAGGACTGAGTAACACCGGGGAGCTGTTTTTT
-,TRBV10-3,-,TRBJ1-2,CAVSRQGTPNYGYTF,TGTGCCGTCTCCCGCCAGGGGACACCTAACTATGGCTACACCTTC
-,TRBV19,medium-sized,TRBJ1-2,CASSMGHTSYGYTF,TGTGCCAGTAGTATGGGACACACGAGCTATGGCTACACCTTC
TRBD1,TRBV6-5,-,TRBJ2-2,CASSELRTGPNTGELFF,TGTGCCAGCAGTGAACTTCGGACAGGGCCCAACACCGGGGAGCTGTTTTTT
TRBD1,TRBV5-1,few,TRBJ1-2,CASSSGDRLANYGYTF,TGCGCCAGCAGCTCGGGGGACAGATTAGCTAACTATGGCTACACCTTC
-,TRBV29-1,large,TRBJ2-5,CSVEGTGFEQETQYF,TGCAGCGTTGAAGGTACAGGGTTTGAGCAAGAGACCCAGTACTTC
TRBD1,TRBV19,few,TRBJ1-4,CASSPRWTGGNEKLFF,TGTGCCAGTAGTCCCAGATGGACAGGGGGAAATGAAAAACTGTTTTTT
TRBD2,TRBV6-5,-,TRBJ2-1,CASSYSRLAGRDNEQFF,TGTGCCAGCAGTTACTCCAGGCTAGCGGGGAGAGACAATGAGCAGTTCTTC